A selection of T cell receptor beta chains follows, all from one sample in a study of cytomegalovirus exposure and HLA in healthy donors. Libraries were prepared by immunoSEQ multiplex PCR; TCRdb keeps only in-frame clonotypes and omits some of them. The repertoire holds about 59,000 clones, with 70% to 90% as singletons. Input material: PBMCs. These receptor sequences come from a man aged 30 to 39 in good health and CMV-seropositive. The CDR3 runs from the conserved cysteine through the conserved F or W. D genes are given only for firm matches. A clone size is listed for some rows: how often the clone was seen (once, few, many), or a class if it is expanded.

CDR3: CASSQAWNTEAFF; DNA: TGTGCCAGCAGCCAAGCCTGGAACACTGAAGCTTTCTTT; size: few; J: TRBJ1-1; D: .; V: TRBV14
CDR3: CASSLGQAPNQPQHF; DNA: TGCGCCAGCAGCTTGGGGCAGGCGCCCAATCAGCCCCAGCATTTT; size: once; J: TRBJ1-5; D: .; V: TRBV5-1
CDR3: CSVDGQGSKNEQFF; DNA: TGCAGCGTTGACGGACAGGGAAGTAAGAATGAGCAGTTCTTC; size: .; J: TRBJ2-1; D: TRBD1; V: TRBV29-1
CDR3: CASSETGREKLFF; DNA: TGTGCCAGCAGTGAGACAGGGAGGGAAAAACTGTTTTTT; size: .; J: TRBJ1-4; D: TRBD1; V: TRBV6-6
CDR3: CASSLNRVLSNYGYTF; DNA: TGTGCCAGCAGTTTAAACAGGGTCCTTTCTAACTATGGCTACACCTTC; size: .; J: TRBJ1-2; D: .; V: TRBV28
CDR3: CASSLARLKGITDTQYF; DNA: TGTGCCAGCAGCTTGGCCCGACTCAAGGGGATCACAGATACGCAGTATTTT; size: .; J: TRBJ2-3; D: .; V: TRBV5-6
CDR3: CASSSGQRPSYEQYF; DNA: TGCGCCAGCAGCTCGGGACAGCGTCCTTCCTACGAGCAGTACTTC; size: .; J: TRBJ2-7; D: TRBD1; V: TRBV5-1
CDR3: CASSLRASRNTGELFF; DNA: TGTGCCAGCAGCTTAAGGGCTAGCAGAAACACCGGGGAGCTGTTTTTT; size: .; J: TRBJ2-2; D: .; V: TRBV7-3
CDR3: CASSAQTGGEQFF; DNA: TGTGCTAGCAGCGCCCAGACAGGGGGTGAGCAGTTCTTC; size: few; J: TRBJ2-1; D: TRBD1; V: TRBV7-7
CDR3: CASSSSTSGTNTDTQYF; DNA: TGTGCCAGCAGTTCATCAACTAGCGGAACAAACACAGATACGCAGTATTTT; size: .; J: TRBJ2-3; D: TRBD2; V: TRBV27
CDR3: CASSYKPVGNSPLHF; DNA: TGTGCCAGCAGTTACAAGCCTGTTGGTAATTCACCCCTCCACTTT; size: .; J: TRBJ1-6; D: .; V: TRBV6-5
CDR3: CASRRTGGKSGANVLTF; DNA: TGTGCCAGCAGGCGGACAGGGGGCAAAAGTGGGGCCAACGTCCTGACTTTC; size: .; J: TRBJ2-6; D: TRBD1; V: TRBV27
CDR3: CASSQDPGGSSYNEQFF; DNA: TGTGCCAGCAGCCAAGATCCGGGCGGGTCCTCCTACAATGAGCAGTTCTTC; size: .; J: TRBJ2-1; D: .; V: TRBV14
CDR3: CSVVSRSTGELFF; DNA: TGCAGCGTTGTGTCGCGTAGCACCGGGGAGCTGTTTTTT; size: .; J: TRBJ2-2; D: .; V: TRBV29-1
CDR3: CASSFPQGSISAGELFF; DNA: TGTGCCAGCAGCTTCCCCCAGGGGTCTATTTCAGCCGGGGAGCTGTTTTTT; size: .; J: TRBJ2-2; D: .; V: TRBV5-6
CDR3: CSSSLTGNYGYTF; DNA: TGTTCCAGCAGCTTAACGGGGAACTATGGCTACACCTTC; size: .; J: TRBJ1-2; D: .; V: TRBV7-9
CDR3: CASSYRGNTEAFF; DNA: TGTGCCAGTAGTTACCGGGGAAACACTGAAGCTTTCTTT; size: .; J: TRBJ1-1; D: .; V: TRBV19
CDR3: CASSLGQGADTQYF; DNA: TGTGCCAGCAGCCTCGGACAGGGGGCAGATACGCAGTATTTT; size: few; J: TRBJ2-3; D: TRBD1; V: TRBV6-5
CDR3: CASSFRDSASYNEQFF; DNA: TGCGCCAGCAGCTTTCGGGACAGTGCATCCTACAATGAGCAGTTCTTC; size: .; J: TRBJ2-1; D: TRBD1; V: TRBV4-1
CDR3: CASSLAPYSYNEQFF; DNA: TGTGCCAGCAGCTTAGCACCCTATTCCTACAATGAGCAGTTCTTC; size: .; J: TRBJ2-1; D: .; V: TRBV7-8
CDR3: CASSFTGTGLSYEQYF; DNA: TGTGCCAGCAGTTTCACCGGGACAGGGCTCTCCTACGAGCAGTACTTC; size: .; J: TRBJ2-7; D: TRBD1; V: TRBV7-2
CDR3: CASSLDSGTDTQYF; DNA: TGTGCCAGCAGCTTAGATTCAGGGACAGATACGCAGTATTTT; size: .; J: TRBJ2-3; D: .; V: TRBV11-3
CDR3: CASSYRDTKYNEQFF; DNA: TGTGCCAGCAGCTACCGGGACACAAAATACAATGAGCAGTTCTTC; size: .; J: TRBJ2-1; D: .; V: TRBV6-1
CDR3: CASGLGVSGNQPQHF; DNA: TGTGCCAGCGGCCTAGGGGTTTCGGGCAATCAGCCCCAGCATTTT; size: .; J: TRBJ1-5; D: .; V: TRBV27
CDR3: CASSDDAGDTEAFF; DNA: TGTGCCAGCAGCGATGACGCCGGGGACACTGAAGCTTTCTTT; size: .; J: TRBJ1-1; D: .; V: TRBV6-5
CDR3: CASSLYSSGKPYEQYF; DNA: TGTGCCAGCAGCTTATATTCGTCGGGGAAACCCTACGAGCAGTACTTC; size: .; J: TRBJ2-7; D: .; V: TRBV11-3
CDR3: CAWSSGGNQPQHF; DNA: TGTGCCTGGAGTTCAGGGGGCAATCAGCCCCAGCATTTT; size: .; J: TRBJ1-5; D: .; V: TRBV30
CDR3: CASSLSSGGRLTQYF; DNA: TGTGCCAGCAGTTTATCTAGCGGGGGGCGGCTGACCCAGTACTTC; size: .; J: TRBJ2-5; D: TRBD2; V: TRBV28